A selection of T cell receptor beta chains follows, all from one sample in a study of prognosis after radiotherapy for stage I lung cancer. TCRdb independently ran MiXCR on the multiplex PCR reads; one entry per CDR3 protein. The sample records 11,000 to 15,000 distinct CDR3 sequences, about a quarter being singletons. The sequenced sample was PBMCs, obtained before or after stereotactic body radiation therapy (not recorded which). The source of these receptors is a donor of 50 years or more with non-small cell lung cancer. Both conserved end residues are part of each CDR3. A D gene is named only where the DNA matches it firmly. Expanded clones are given a class, and other clones once, few, many or no size at all.

TRBV15	TRBJ2-7	NA	19	TRBD2	CATSRDKPIGRANCYEQYF	TGTGCCACCAGCAGAGATAAACCTATCGGGAGGGCCAATTGCTACGAGCAGTACTTC
TRBV7-3	TRBJ2-1	NA	17	TRBD2	CASSLAGGTSGRGEQFF	TGTGCCAGCAGCTTAGCGGGCGGTACTAGCGGGAGGGGTGAGCAGTTCTTC
TRBV20-1	TRBJ2-2	many	16	NA	CSARPRSGKNTGELFF	TGCAGTGCTAGACCCCGGTCGGGAAAGAACACCGGGGAGCTGTTTTTT
TRBV28	TRBJ2-7	medium-sized	14	TRBD1	CASRRGQRAYEQYF	TGTGCCAGCAGACGGGGACAGAGAGCCTACGAGCAGTACTTC
TRBV28	TRBJ2-7	once	15	TRBD2	CASSLVAGGSYEQYF	TGTGCCAGCAGTTTAGTGGCGGGAGGGTCCTACGAGCAGTACTTC
TRBV5-4	TRBJ1-2	NA	15	NA	CASSLVGTRGYGYAF	TGTGCCAGCAGCTTGGTCGGGACGCGGGGCTATGGCTACGCCTTC
TRBV3-1	TRBJ1-3	many	13	NA	CASSQAQGQAIYF	TGTGCCAGCAGCCAAGCTCAAGGGCAGGCCATATATTTT
TRBV27	TRBJ1-6	medium-sized	17	TRBD1	CASSLELPGQGISPLHF	TGTGCCAGCAGTCTGGAACTCCCGGGACAGGGGATTTCGCCCCTCCACTTT
TRBV12-3/TRBV12-4	TRBJ2-2	NA	15	TRBD2	CASTATSGRVGELFF	TGTGCCAGCACCGCGACTAGCGGTCGCGTCGGGGAGCTGTTTTTT
TRBV6-1	TRBJ2-3	many	12	NA	CAHRRDTDTQYF	TGTGCCCACAGAAGAGACACAGATACGCAGTATTTT
TRBV11-3	TRBJ2-1	medium-sized	14	NA	CASSPPEGRNEQFF	TGTGCCAGCAGCCCCCCGGAGGGACGCAATGAGCAGTTCTTC
TRBV6-1	TRBJ2-5	many	12	NA	CASRWTGQTQYF	TGTGCCAGCAGATGGACGGGGCAGACCCAGTACTTC
TRBV6-2/TRBV6-3	TRBJ1-5	many	14	NA	CASSSGQHNQPQHF	TGTGCCAGCAGTTCAGGACAGCACAATCAGCCCCAGCATTTT
TRBV10-2	TRBJ2-7	many	11	NA	CASSDLLEQYF	TGCGCCAGCAGTGATCTCCTCGAGCAGTACTTC
TRBV5-4	TRBJ2-7	many	14	TRBD2	CASSLNPTSGSTYF	TGTGCCAGCAGCTTGAATCCGACTAGCGGGTCTACTTACTTC
TRBV6-1	TRBJ2-7	many	13	NA	CASTSQHTYEQYF	TGTGCCAGCACCAGCCAGCACACCTACGAGCAGTACTTC
TRBV7-2	TRBJ2-7	NA	18	TRBD2	CASSLLGLAGEVFYEQYF	TGTGCCAGCAGCTTACTGGGACTAGCGGGAGAAGTTTTTTACGAGCAGTACTTC
TRBV11-2	TRBJ2-5	many	15	TRBD2	CASSAGLAGGLTQYF	TGTGCCAGCAGCGCCGGACTAGCGGGAGGTCTGACCCAGTACTTC
TRBV27	TRBJ1-5	NA	14	TRBD1	CARSLYRGEQPQHF	TGTGCCAGAAGTTTATACAGGGGGGAACAGCCCCAGCATTTT
TRBV20-1	TRBJ2-5	many	12	NA	CSAGTVQETQYF	TGCAGTGCCGGGACGGTCCAAGAGACCCAGTACTTC
TRBV7-3	TRBJ2-3	many	13	NA	CASSPLEGLTQYF	TGTGCCAGCAGCCCCTTGGAGGGATTGACGCAGTATTTT
TRBV20-1	TRBJ1-2	NA	15	NA	CSVGIMRVSGDVYTF	TGCAGTGTGGGCATTATGAGGGTCAGCGGGGATGTCTACACCTTC
TRBV20-1	TRBJ1-1	medium-sized	15	NA	CSARNRVSLLPEAFF	TGCAGTGCTAGAAACAGGGTGAGTCTTCTTCCCGAAGCTTTCTTT
TRBV29-1	TRBJ2-7	many	13	TRBD2	CSVLLAGGYEQYF	TGCAGCGTTCTACTAGCGGGAGGTTACGAGCAGTACTTC
TRBV2	TRBJ2-3	many	15	NA	CASSEAGESTDTQYF	TGTGCCAGCAGTGAAGCGGGAGAAAGCACAGATACGCAGTATTTT
TRBV7-2	TRBJ1-6	NA	14	NA	CATGRSSCNSPLHF	TGTGCCACCGGACGGAGCTCCTGTAATTCACCCCTCCACTTC
TRBV7-9	TRBJ2-3	many	15	TRBD2	CASSRGLAGPDTQYF	TGTGCCAGCAGCCGGGGACTAGCGGGACCGGATACGCAGTATTTT
TRBV12-3/TRBV12-4	TRBJ2-7	large	13	NA	CASSFSRSYEQYF	TGTGCCAGCAGTTTTTCACGGTCCTACGAGCAGTACTTC
TRBV7-9	TRBJ2-4	many	21	NA	CASSLGRDAQRRLLTKNIQYF	TGTGCCAGCAGCTTAGGTCGGGACGCCCAAAGGAGGTTACTAACCAAAAACATTCAGTACTTC
TRBV14	TRBJ2-7	many	14	NA	CASSHILNSYEQYF	TGTGCCAGCAGCCACATCCTGAATTCCTACGAGCAGTACTTC
TRBV7-6	TRBJ1-4	many	14	NA	CASSFGGTNEKLFF	TGTGCCAGCAGCTTCGGAGGAACTAATGAAAAACTGTTTTTT
TRBV30	TRBJ2-3	medium-sized	15	NA	CAWIRIRMVTDTQYF	TGTGCCTGGATCAGGATTAGAATGGTAACAGATACGCAGTATTTT
TRBV3-1	TRBJ2-7	many	11	TRBD2	CASWGGYEQYF	TGTGCCAGCTGGGGGGGCTACGAGCAGTACTTC
TRBV5-8	TRBJ2-5	many	14	TRBD1	CASGQGIKQETQYF	TGTGCCAGCGGACAGGGGATAAAACAAGAGACCCAGTACTTC
TRBV6-5	TRBJ1-1	medium-sized	17	NA	CASSYGGGRGGSTEAFF	TGTGCCAGCAGTTACGGAGGAGGAAGGGGGGGGAGCACTGAAGCTTTCTTT
TRBV20-1	TRBJ1-5	many	16	TRBD1	CSARPQDRERGQPQHF	TGCAGTGCTAGACCCCAGGACAGGGAGAGGGGTCAGCCCCAGCATTTT
TRBV12-3/TRBV12-4	TRBJ2-7	once	22	TRBD2	CASSLSPLGAVLAGLTSYEKYF	TGTGCCAGCAGTTTAAGTCCCCTCGGGGCGGTACTAGCGGGACTCACCTCCTACGAGAAGTACTTC
TRBV11-3	TRBJ2-2	many	14	TRBD1	CASSTQGYTGELFF	TGTGCCAGCAGCACACAGGGGTACACCGGGGAGCTGTTTTTT
TRBV5-4	TRBJ2-7	many	16	TRBD2	CASSSEQGLAGVEQYF	TGTGCCAGCAGTTCCGAACAGGGACTAGCGGGAGTCGAGCAGTACTTC
TRBV28	TRBJ2-2	many	14	NA	CASKRGHNTGELFF	TGTGCCAGCAAGCGAGGACATAACACCGGGGAGCTGTTTTTT
TRBV27	TRBJ2-3	medium-sized	18	NA	CASSKPGLVRQPEDTQYF	TGTGCCAGCTCCAAACCTGGGCTAGTAAGGCAACCTGAGGATACGCAGTATTTT
TRBV7-3	TRBJ1-2	NA	15	TRBD1	CASSLEGQGALCYTF	TGTGCCAGCAGCTTGGAGGGACAGGGGGCTTTGTGCTACACCTTC
TRBV19	TRBJ2-1	many	16	TRBD2	CASSGAGGASYNEQFF	TGTGCCAGTAGCGGGGCGGGGGGGGCCTCCTACAATGAGCAGTTCTTC
TRBV3-1	TRBJ2-1	many	14	NA	CASSQGARPIEQFF	TGTGCCAGCAGCCAAGGGGCTAGGCCAATTGAGCAGTTCTTC